These T cell receptor beta chains were read from a single sample in a study of cytomegalovirus exposure and HLA in healthy donors. Data came from immunoSEQ multiplex PCR; TCRdb stores just in-frame clones and leaves some out. Among about 130,000 clones, around 86% were seen once, and the ten largest hold roughly 7.7%. What was sequenced was PBMCs. All receptors come from a woman between 45 and 60 years old in good health and CMV-seropositive. CDR3s leave out the opening cysteine and the closing phenylalanine or tryptophan.

J gene: .; V gene: TRBV28; CDR3 protein: ASSYPLAGGTYEQY
J gene: TRBJ2-5; V gene: TRBV29-1; CDR3 protein: SVEPGGETQY
J gene: TRBJ2-6; V gene: TRBV27; CDR3 protein: ASRGSGANGLT
J gene: TRBJ1-4; V gene: TRBV4-1; CDR3 protein: ASSLLPPVRGTTNEKLF
J gene: TRBJ2-1; V gene: TRBV4-3; CDR3 protein: ASSRLAGSSYNEQF
J gene: TRBJ1-2; V gene: TRBV5-1; CDR3 protein: ASSLAGAGQGSYGYT
J gene: TRBJ1-4; V gene: TRBV19; CDR3 protein: ASSTGQFVEKLF
J gene: TRBJ2-1; V gene: TRBV19; CDR3 protein: ASSMRRLAPYNEQF
J gene: TRBJ1-5; V gene: TRBV19; CDR3 protein: ASSETTTGQQPQH
J gene: TRBJ2-2; V gene: TRBV12-5; CDR3 protein: ASGSPFSGGAGDGELF
J gene: TRBJ2-6; V gene: TRBV29-1; CDR3 protein: SYTGGAGANVLT
J gene: TRBJ1-4; V gene: TRBV6-1; CDR3 protein: ASRGDRAFNEKLF
J gene: TRBJ2-4; V gene: TRBV5-1; CDR3 protein: ASSLAGGDIQY
J gene: TRBJ2-2; V gene: TRBV9; CDR3 protein: ASSGRLAYTGELF
J gene: TRBJ2-7; V gene: TRBV7-9; CDR3 protein: ASSFREASYEQY
J gene: TRBJ2-6; V gene: TRBV4-1; CDR3 protein: ASSQQGTGANVLT
J gene: TRBJ1-5; V gene: TRBV7-9; CDR3 protein: ASSLGGGQPQH
J gene: TRBJ2-3; V gene: TRBV6-5; CDR3 protein: ASSPTGRTDTQY
J gene: TRBJ1-1; V gene: TRBV7-3; CDR3 protein: ASSRGVNTEAF
J gene: TRBJ2-7; V gene: TRBV7-2; CDR3 protein: ASSLVGRGYEQY
J gene: TRBJ2-5; V gene: TRBV6-5; CDR3 protein: ASSFISGGSAETQY
J gene: TRBJ2-5; V gene: TRBV7-3; CDR3 protein: ASSRGGSQETQY
J gene: TRBJ1-3; V gene: TRBV4-1; CDR3 protein: ASSHYWTGPSGNTIY
J gene: TRBJ2-1; V gene: TRBV28; CDR3 protein: ASSLAVSYNEQF
J gene: TRBJ2-3; V gene: TRBV27; CDR3 protein: ASSLYQSTDTQY
J gene: TRBJ2-3; V gene: TRBV27; CDR3 protein: ASSLWGQGARHTQY
J gene: TRBJ1-6; V gene: TRBV19; CDR3 protein: ASSIAGQGQSPLH
J gene: TRBJ2-3; V gene: TRBV9; CDR3 protein: ASSPLLAGDFTQY
J gene: TRBJ1-6; V gene: TRBV21-1; CDR3 protein: ASGRGRGDSPLH
J gene: TRBJ1-2; V gene: TRBV5-4; CDR3 protein: ASSWGGQGNYGYT
J gene: TRBJ1-1; V gene: TRBV6-5; CDR3 protein: ASKEGAAEAF
J gene: TRBJ2-3; V gene: TRBV4-3; CDR3 protein: ASSQDGASGDGDTQY
J gene: TRBJ1-1; V gene: TRBV30; CDR3 protein: AWARGGGTEAF
J gene: TRBJ2-1; V gene: TRBV5-6; CDR3 protein: ASSRQPGLAGDNEQF
J gene: TRBJ2-4; V gene: TRBV5-1; CDR3 protein: ASSPGDRGPNIQY
J gene: TRBJ2-1; V gene: TRBV27; CDR3 protein: ASRQQRGAYNEQF
J gene: TRBJ2-7; V gene: TRBV29-1; CDR3 protein: SVEDRGQTPYEQY
J gene: TRBJ2-1; V gene: TRBV7-6; CDR3 protein: ASSPRPSGYNEQF
J gene: TRBJ2-7; V gene: TRBV28; CDR3 protein: ASSLGLADYEQY
J gene: TRBJ2-1; V gene: TRBV28; CDR3 protein: ASSARLASYNEQF
J gene: TRBJ1-5; V gene: TRBV27; CDR3 protein: ASSLTGAHQPQH
J gene: TRBJ2-1; V gene: TRBV15; CDR3 protein: ATRGGRYNEQF
J gene: TRBJ1-4; V gene: TRBV6-5; CDR3 protein: ASSYKGWGEKLF
J gene: TRBJ2-6; V gene: TRBV6-1; CDR3 protein: ASQSSGANVLT
J gene: TRBJ1-1; V gene: TRBV4-3; CDR3 protein: ASSQDSRTAGTEAF
J gene: TRBJ1-2; V gene: TRBV19; CDR3 protein: ATNPRTGAPVYGYT